This T cell receptor beta chain was identified in a study of blood T cell repertoires in COVID-19. For the study at large: Researchers got acute and convalescent COVID-19 samples from the United States, Italy and Spain. T cells, B-cell-depleted T cells, or PBMCs supplied cDNA or gDNA.

The CDR3 loop spans 13 amino acids. V dropped 1 base and J dropped 7 bases, with 10 bases sitting between them. In the original processing: Researchers report that nucleated cell counts were estimated from reference gene primer amplification. Using immunoSEQ multiplex PCR, the repertoire was profiled, and TCRdb retains in-frame clones only, with some absent. That table is the source of V, J and clone size, and D and trimming were worked out from the DNA. The sample yields 95,000 to 150,000 clones, 82% seen once. This clone was observed a few times. Sequencing input: peripheral blood. The chain combines TRBV12-3 or TRBV12-4 with TRBJ1-2; D possibly corresponds to TRBD1 (6 bases). This receptor was obtained from a woman in her 70s with acute or convalescent COVID-19. The CDR3 loop is CASSLVTGFGYTF. The CDR3 DNA follows: TGTGCCAGCAGTTTAGTAACAGGGTTTGGCTACACCTTC.